These 20 T cell receptor beta chains were sequenced from one sample in a study of CD8 T cells in ankylosing spondylitis. Study-wide results and limits: There was a TCR beta motif, made of several highly homologous variants, that appeared characteristic of ankylosing spondylitis blood.

These receptors have no identified antigens. TCRdb processed the 5' RACE reads anew with MiXCR; each CDR3 protein has one entry. There are 350,000 to 550,000 distinct CDR3 sequences in the sample; 25% to 30% occur only once, and 0.89% lies in the top ten. Sample: blood, either unsorted or a sorted T cell fraction (not recorded which). The receptors shown here come from a male donor with ankylosing spondylitis.

This clonotype was detected many times. The chain joins TRBV2 to TRBJ2-7, with 11 bases identical to TRBD2. Trimming took 6 bases from V and 6 from J; bases not matched to a gene: 7. Per the germline V gene, CDR1 is SNHLY and CDR2 is FYNNEI. The CDR3 is 14 residues long. The CDR3 reads CASRISLAGAEQYF. CDR3 coding DNA: TGTGCCAGCAGGATTTCACTAGCGGGAGCCGAGCAGTACTTC. Filled out from reference TRBV2 and TRBJ2-7, the complete variable domain reads EPEVTQTPSHQVTQMGQEVILRCVPISNHLYFYWYRQILGQKVEFLVSFYNNEISEKSEIFDDQFSVERPDGSNFTLKIRSTKLEDSAMYFCASRISLAGAEQYFGPGTRLTVT.

The genes are TRBV7-2 and TRBJ2-1; D may correspond to TRBD1 or TRBD2 (6 bases each). In germline, CDR1 is SGHTA, CDR2 FQGNSA. The germline V and J ends were trimmed by 4 bases and 10 bases, with 17 bases remaining between them. The CDR3 spans 14 residues. The CDR3 here is CASSSGLFQGEQFF. The CDR3 region has the DNA TGTGCCAGCAGCTCCGGACTATTTCAGGGGGAGCAGTTCTTC.

The V and J genes are TRBV27 and TRBJ2-7; D is ambiguous. There are 12 residues in the CDR3. The germline V and J ends were trimmed by 1 base and 1 base, with 2 bases remaining between them. Germline V gene lookup returns CDR1 MNHEY and CDR2 SMNVEV (reference sequence). The CDR3 bases are TGTGCCAGCAGTTTATGGTCCTACGAGCAGTACTTC. It encodes CASSLWSYEQYF.

A few counts support this clonotype. This chain joins TRBV10-3 and TRBJ1-3; no definite D call. Trimming took 6 bases from V and 0 from J, leaving 12 bases between them. The germline V gene encodes CDR1 ENHRY and CDR2 SYGVKD. This CDR3 has 15 amino acids. CDR3 coding DNA: TGTGCCATCAGACCCGACCGAGACTCTGGAAACACCATATATTTT. It translates to CAIRPDRDSGNTIYF.

The V gene is TRBV10-1, the J gene TRBJ2-3, with D perhaps TRBD2 (5 bases). The CDR3 spans 14 residues. Looked up from germline, CDR1 is WNHNN and CDR2 is SYGVQD (reference sequence). Trimming took 2 bases from V and 4 from J, leaving 10 bases between them. CDR3 nucleotide sequence: TGCGCCAGCAGTGAGAGAGGGTTTGCAGATACGCAGTATTTT. Translated: CASSERGFADTQYF.

This clonotype was observed a handful of times. V usage is TRBV5-1 and J usage is TRBJ2-1; no reliable D call. This CDR3 region has 12 residues. Germline loops: CDR1 SGHRS, CDR2 YFSETQ. Trimming cost V 4 bases and J 6 bases, with 8 bases left between them. The CDR3 loop is CASSLSSNEQFF. The CDR3 DNA reads TGCGCCAGCAGCCTCTCTAGCAATGAGCAGTTCTTC.

This clonotype was detected only a few times. This chain uses TRBV10-3 with TRBJ2-5, with 11 nucleotides matching TRBD1. The CDR3 covers 20 residues. Germline V gene sequence: CDR1 ENHRY, CDR2 SYGVKD. The V gene end was trimmed by 6 bases and the J gene end by 7 bases; junction bases not matched to a gene: 25. Here the CDR3 DNA reads TGTGCCATCAGCGAGCACCGGGACAGGGGGATTGGGAGCCTTGAAGGGACCCAGTACTTC. Translating gives CAISEHRDRGIGSLEGTQYF.

This clonotype has a handful of counts. The V call is TRBV7-9, the J call TRBJ2-7, with D perhaps matching TRBD1 (6 bases). The CDR3 has 17 residues. V lost 0 bases and J 4 bases, leaving 19 bases between the germline ends. Per the germline V gene, CDR1 is SEHNR and CDR2 is FQNEAQ (reference sequence). DNA for the CDR3: TGTGCCAGCAGCTTAGCAATAGGAGGAGAGGGGGTATACGAGCAGTACGTC. Its protein is CASSLAIGGEGVYEQYV.

This clonotype was detected only a few times. This chain uses TRBV15 with TRBJ2-1; D not resolved. Germline CDR1 reads LNHNV; CDR2 reads YYDKDF (reference sequence). V gave up 1 base and J gave up 5 bases, with 9 bases separating them. There are 14 residues in the CDR3. This chain's CDR3 is CATSRAVSDNEQFF. Written as DNA, the CDR3 is TGTGCCACCAGCAGAGCGGTCTCAGACAATGAGCAGTTCTTC.

Only a few counts were recorded for this clonotype. The rearrangement uses TRBV30 and TRBJ2-2; 9 nucleotides line up with TRBD2. V shed 2 bases and J 2 bases; nucleotides not matched to a gene: 3. The CDR3 has 15 residues. The germline CDR1 and CDR2 sequences are GTSNPN and SVGIG (reference sequence). The CDR3: CAWSRTSVNTGELFF. The CDR3 nucleotides read TGTGCCTGGAGTAGGACTAGCGTAAACACCGGGGAGCTGTTTTTT.

This chain connects TRBV6-5 to TRBJ1-1; D is undetermined. The germline gives CDR1 MNHEY, CDR2 SVGAGI. CDR3 length equals 8 residues. V was shortened by 9 bases and J by 11 bases, with 7 bases between the two germline ends. This CDR3 is CASNRAFF. The CDR3 nucleotides read TGTGCCAGTAATAGGGCTTTCTTT.

This clonotype has a count of ten or more. The rearrangement uses TRBV5-1 and TRBJ2-2; TRBD1 is a possible D gene (6 bases). This CDR3 is 14 amino acids long. Germline V CDR1 and CDR2: SGHRS, YFSETQ. V was shortened by 7 bases and J by 2 bases, with 12 bases between the two germline ends. The DNA of the CDR3 is TGCGCCAGCGGGGACAAAGTAAACACCGGGGAGCTGTTTTTT. Translated, it gives CASGDKVNTGELFF. Full variable domain (outside the CDR3, taken from reference TRBV5-1 and TRBJ2-2): KAGVTQTPRYLIKTRGQQVTLSCSPISGHRSVSWYQQTPGQGLQFLFEYFSETQRNKGNFPGRFSGRQFSNSRSEMNVSTLELGDSALYLCASGDKVNTGELFFGEGSRLTVL.

This sequence joins TRBV29-1 and TRBJ1-2, with 10 bases matching TRBD1. The CDR3 covers 12 residues. After removal of 6 bases from V and 6 bases from J, the junction contained 4 bases not matched to a gene. Germline CDR1 SQVTM, CDR2 ANQGSEA. CDR3 residues: CSVGGQGDGYTF. CDR3 sequence (DNA): TGCAGCGTCGGAGGACAGGGGGATGGCTACACCTTC.

The chain carries TRBV5-1 and TRBJ1-1; D not certain. The CDR3 has 15 amino acids. Trimming took off 0 bases at V and 3 bases at J, with 12 bases between the two ends. Germline V gene lookup returns CDR1 SGHRS and CDR2 YFSETQ. DNA of the CDR3: TGCGCCAGCAGCTTGGGTGGCGGAAGGGACACTGAAGCTTTCTTT. It specifies CASSLGGGRDTEAFF.

The rearrangement uses TRBV19 and TRBJ2-7, with TRBD2 identical over 9 bases. The CDR3 contains 14 residues. J lost 4 bases, V lost 5 bases, and 6 bases had no gene match. Germline values: CDR1 LNHDA, CDR2 SQIVND (reference sequence). In DNA form, the CDR3 reads TGTGCCAGTAGTTTAGCGGGAGATAGGTACGAGCAGTACTTC. Encoded protein: CASSLAGDRYEQYF.

In its sample, this clonotype was seen many times. The chain links TRBV5-1 to TRBJ2-3, with D unresolved. Germline CDR1 SGHRS, CDR2 YFSETQ. This CDR3 contains 12 residues. With 4 bases removed from V and 2 bases from J, the gap between germline ends came to 5 bases. The CDR3 nucleotides read TGCGCCAGCAGCAGTCTCACAGATACGCAGTATTTT. This codes for CASSSLTDTQYF.

This clonotype was seen many times. This sequence joins TRBV7-8 and TRBJ1-2, with D unresolved. CDR1 and CDR2 from the germline V gene are SGHVS and FQNEAQ. This CDR3 is 13 amino acids long. V was trimmed by 2 bases and J by 4 bases, leaving 8 bases between them. Here the CDR3 DNA reads TGTGCCAGCAGCTTATCGGTCCCCTATGGCTACACCTTC. As protein: CASSLSVPYGYTF.

The J gene is TRBJ2-7, the V gene TRBV12-3 or TRBV12-4; unclear D gene. CDR3 size: 14 residues. V lost 2 bases to trimming and J lost 0 bases, with 8 bases between them. As DNA, the CDR3 is TGTGCCAGCAGTTTAACGGCGTACTCCTACGAGCAGTACTTC. This codes for CASSLTAYSYEQYF.

This clonotype has just a few counts. The chain carries TRBV7-2 and TRBJ2-7; 7 bases align to TRBD1. Germline V gives CDR1 SGHTA, CDR2 FQGNSA. After removal of 3 bases from V and 2 bases from J, the junction contained 7 bases not matched to a gene. This CDR3 is 15 amino acids long. The CDR3 loop reads CASSFGTVGTYEQYF. The CDR3 region has the DNA TGTGCCAGCAGCTTCGGGACAGTAGGAACCTACGAGCAGTACTTC.

As DNA, the CDR3 is TGCGCCAGCAGCTTGAGGGACGCGAACACCGGGGAGCTGTTTTTT. This encodes CASSLRDANTGELFF. The chain has TRBV5-1 and TRBJ2-2; D assignment may be TRBD1 or TRBD2 (5 bases each). Germline CDR1 is SGHRS and CDR2 is YFSETQ. The V and J ends lost 1 base and 0 bases respectively, with 7 bases between them. The CDR3 consists of 15 residues.